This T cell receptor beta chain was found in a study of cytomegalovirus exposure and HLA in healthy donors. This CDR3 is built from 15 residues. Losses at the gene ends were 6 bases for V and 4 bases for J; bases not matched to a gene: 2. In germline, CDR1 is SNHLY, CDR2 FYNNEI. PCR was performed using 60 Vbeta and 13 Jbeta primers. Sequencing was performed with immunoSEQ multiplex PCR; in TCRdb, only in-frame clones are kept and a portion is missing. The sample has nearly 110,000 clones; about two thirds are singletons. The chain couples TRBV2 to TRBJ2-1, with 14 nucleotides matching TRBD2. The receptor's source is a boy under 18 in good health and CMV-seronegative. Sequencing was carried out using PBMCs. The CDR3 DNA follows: TGTGCCAGCAGCGGGACTAGCGGGAGATACAATGAGCAGTTCTTC. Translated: CASSGTSGRYNEQFF.